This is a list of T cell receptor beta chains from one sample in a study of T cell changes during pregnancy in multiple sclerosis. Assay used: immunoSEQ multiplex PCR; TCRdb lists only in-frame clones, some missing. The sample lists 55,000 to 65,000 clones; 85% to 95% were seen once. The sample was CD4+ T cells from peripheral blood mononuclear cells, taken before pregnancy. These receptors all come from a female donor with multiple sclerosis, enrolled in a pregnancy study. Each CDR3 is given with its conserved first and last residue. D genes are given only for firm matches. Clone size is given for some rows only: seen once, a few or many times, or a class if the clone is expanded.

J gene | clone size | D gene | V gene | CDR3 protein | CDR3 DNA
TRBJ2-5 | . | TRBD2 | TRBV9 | CASSDGLAGGNSYQETQYF | TGTGCCAGCAGTGACGGACTAGCGGGAGGCAACTCGTACCAAGAGACCCAGTACTTC
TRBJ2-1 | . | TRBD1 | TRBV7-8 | CASRNRGPANEQFF | TGTGCCAGCAGAAACAGGGGGCCAGCCAATGAGCAGTTCTTC
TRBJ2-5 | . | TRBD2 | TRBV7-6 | CASSLSTSGQETQYF | TGTGCCAGCAGCTTATCGACTAGCGGTCAAGAGACCCAGTACTTC
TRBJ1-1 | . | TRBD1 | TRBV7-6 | CASSSQGVNTEAFF | TGTGCCAGCAGCTCACAGGGGGTGAACACTGAAGCTTTCTTT
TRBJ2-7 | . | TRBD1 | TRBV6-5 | CASSYGQGRDEQYF | TGTGCCAGCAGTTACGGACAGGGTCGCGACGAGCAGTACTTC
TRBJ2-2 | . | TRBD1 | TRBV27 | CASSRETGTTGELFF | TGTGCCAGCAGCAGGGAGACAGGGACCACCGGGGAGCTGTTTTTT
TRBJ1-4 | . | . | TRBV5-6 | CASSLLGGKEITNEKLFF | TGTGCCAGCAGCTTGTTGGGGGGGAAGGAGATAACTAATGAAAAACTGTTTTTT
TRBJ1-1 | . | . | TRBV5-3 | CARSSYPRIRTEDPEAFF | TGTGCCAGAAGCTCTTACCCCAGAATCCGGACAGAGGACCCGGAAGCTTTCTTT
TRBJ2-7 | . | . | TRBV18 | CASSLGLSYEQYF | TGTGCCAGCTCATTGGGACTTTCCTACGAGCAGTACTTC
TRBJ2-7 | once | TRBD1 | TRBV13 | CASRRTGGAYEQYF | TGTGCCAGCAGACGGACAGGGGGCGCCTACGAGCAGTACTTC
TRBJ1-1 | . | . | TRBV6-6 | CASSYSRQGVNTEAFF | TGTGCCAGCAGTTACTCGAGGCAGGGTGTGAACACTGAAGCTTTCTTT
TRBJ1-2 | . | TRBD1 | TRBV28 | CASSLPGGGYGYTF | TGTGCCAGCAGTTTACCAGGGGGTGGCTATGGCTACACCTTC
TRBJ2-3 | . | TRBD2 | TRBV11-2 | CASSSWARGLGTDTQYF | TGTGCCAGCAGCTCCTGGGCCAGGGGACTAGGCACAGATACGCAGTATTTT
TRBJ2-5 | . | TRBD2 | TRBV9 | CASSEGGLAGFQETQYF | TGTGCCAGCAGCGAGGGTGGACTAGCGGGTTTCCAAGAGACCCAGTACTTC
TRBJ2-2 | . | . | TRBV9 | CASSPRQGGTGELFF | TGTGCCAGCAGCCCTAGACAGGGAGGCACCGGGGAGCTGTTTTTT
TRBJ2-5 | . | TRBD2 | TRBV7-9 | CASRKGTSGGETQYF | TGTGCCAGCAGGAAAGGGACTAGCGGGGGGGAGACCCAGTACTTC
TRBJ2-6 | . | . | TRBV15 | CATSRDPGSSSGANVLTF | TGTGCCACCAGCAGAGACCCCGGTTCTAGCTCTGGGGCCAACGTCCTGACTTTC
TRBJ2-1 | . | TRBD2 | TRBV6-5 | CASGLANQRQFF | TGTGCCAGCGGACTAGCAAATCAACGGCAGTTCTTC
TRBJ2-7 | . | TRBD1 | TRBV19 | CASSNPVGGSSYEQYF | TGTGCCAGTAGTAATCCAGTAGGGGGCTCGTCCTACGAGCAGTACTTC
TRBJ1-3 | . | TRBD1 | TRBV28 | CASSLDRAGNTIYF | TGTGCCAGCAGTTTGGACAGGGCTGGAAACACCATATATTTT
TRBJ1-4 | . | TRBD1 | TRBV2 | CASSSRQGKGEKLFF | TGTGCCAGCAGTTCCCGACAGGGGAAGGGTGAAAAACTGTTTTTT
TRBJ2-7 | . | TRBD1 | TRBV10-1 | CANQRGQGDYEQYF | TGCGCCAACCAGCGCGGGCAGGGGGACTACGAGCAGTACTTC
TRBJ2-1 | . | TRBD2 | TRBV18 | CASSPPGGWNEQFF | TGTGCCAGCTCACCGCCGGGGGGTTGGAATGAGCAGTTCTTC
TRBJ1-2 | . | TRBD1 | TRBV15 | CATSIAGQGLDYTF | TGTGCCACCAGCATCGCCGGACAGGGGCTTGACTACACCTTC
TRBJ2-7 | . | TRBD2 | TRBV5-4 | CASSVGAGERYEQYF | TGTGCCAGCTCTGTCGGTGCGGGAGAACGGTACGAGCAGTACTTC
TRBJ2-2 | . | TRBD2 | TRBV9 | CASSVEWLAGTDGELFF | TGTGCCAGCAGCGTAGAGTGGCTAGCGGGTACGGACGGGGAGCTGTTTTTT
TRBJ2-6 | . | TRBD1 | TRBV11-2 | CASSQGQGVLSGANVLTF | TGTGCCAGCAGCCAGGGACAGGGGGTACTATCTGGGGCCAACGTCCTGACTTTC
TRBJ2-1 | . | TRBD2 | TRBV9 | CASSVVSTSGYFSSYNEQFF | TGTGCCAGCAGCGTAGTTTCGACTAGCGGCTACTTTAGCTCCTACAATGAGCAGTTCTTC
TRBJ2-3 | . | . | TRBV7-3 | CASSLGDTRTDTQYF | TGTGCCAGCAGCTTAGGGGACACCCGCACAGATACGCAGTATTTT
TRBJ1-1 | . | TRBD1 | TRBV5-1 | CASTPFGTANTEAFF | TGCGCCAGCACCCCCTTCGGGACAGCGAACACTGAAGCTTTCTTT
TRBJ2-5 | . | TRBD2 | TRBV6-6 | CASSYGSGIGETQYF | TGTGCCAGCAGTTACGGTAGCGGGATTGGAGAGACCCAGTACTTC
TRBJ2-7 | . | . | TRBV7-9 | CASSAFGSTYEQYF | TGTGCCAGCAGCGCTTTTGGTTCTACCTACGAGCAGTACTTC
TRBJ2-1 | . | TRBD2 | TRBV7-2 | CASALAVGNEQFF | TGTGCCAGCGCTCTAGCGGTAGGCAATGAGCAGTTCTTC
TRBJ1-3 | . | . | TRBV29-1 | CSVTSGNTIYF | TGCAGCGTCACTTCGGGAAACACCATATATTTT
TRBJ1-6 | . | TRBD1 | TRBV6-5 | CASQQGSSPLHF | TGTGCCAGCCAACAGGGGTCCTCACCCCTCCACTTT
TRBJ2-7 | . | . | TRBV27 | CASSLYPLGRGEQYF | TGTGCCAGCAGTTTATACCCCCTGGGCAGGGGCGAGCAGTACTTC